The sequence of this T cell receptor beta chain was determined in a study of T cell repertoires in cytomegalovirus infection. This clonotype was observed many times. The antigen is undetermined. TCRdb re-called the reads with MiXCR, one entry per CDR3 protein. The table lists hundreds of thousands of distinct CDR3 sequences, around 9.6% of them singletons. Findings of the study overall: The study found HLA-C-restricted CMV-specific TCR beta clonotypes dominating the ex vivo response. Identification of carriers of CMV plus the relevant HLA was performed using cumulative public TCR beta family frequency.

The TCR was taken from a human donor in good health (CMV status not recorded). Some clones in this sample may be carry-over from other donors' samples. The specimen was PBMCs.

CDR3 sequence reads: CASSQDLPGNSNQPQHF. The CDR3 coding sequence is TGCGCCAGCAGCCAAGATTTGCCAGGCAATAGCAATCAGCCCCAGCATTTT. This sequence joins TRBV4-1 and TRBJ1-5; D remains ambiguous. The CDR3 consists of 17 residues. Trimming took 0 bases from V and 0 from J, leaving 12 bases between them. Germline values: CDR1 MGHRA, CDR2 YSYEKL.